A single sample gave rise to the 8 T cell receptor beta chains below, sequenced in a study of cytomegalovirus exposure and HLA in healthy donors. PCR amplification relied on 60 Vbeta primers (plus 13 Jbeta primers). The repertoire was sequenced with immunoSEQ multiplex PCR; TCRdb's copy has only in-frame clones and lacks some. The sample contains about 150,000 clones, 65% to 80% of which appear only once. Sequencing was done on a sample of PBMCs. These receptors were collected from a woman aged 40 to 50 in good health and CMV-seronegative.

As for this clone: Germline and junction disagree at one end, which may indicate a read error. The V call is TRBV6-1, the J call TRBJ1-2; D may be TRBD1 (6 bases). The CDR3 has 15 amino acids. Germline values: CDR1 MNHNS, CDR2 SASEGT. Written as DNA, the CDR3 is TGTGCCACCAGTGAAGCTGGACAGAGGTTATATGGCTACACCTTC. It codes for CATSEAGQRLYGYTF.

The chain has TRBV19 and TRBJ2-3; unclear D gene. The CDR3 spans 15 residues. Germline assignment: CDR1 LNHDA and CDR2 SQIVND (reference sequence). The V gene lost 0 bases and the J gene lost 2 bases, with 9 bases spanning the gap. This CDR3 is CASSIEPSSTDTQYF. The CDR3 DNA sequence: TGTGCCAGTAGTATAGAACCTAGTTCCACAGATACGCAGTATTTT.

This clone was detected a few times. This chain joins TRBV10-1 and TRBJ1-6, with D possibly being TRBD1 (6 bases). Germline CDR1 reads WNHNN; CDR2 reads SYGVQD (reference sequence). V gave up 6 bases and J gave up 7 bases, with 13 bases separating them. The CDR3 runs 14 residues. The CDR3 region has the DNA TGCGCCAGCAGCCAGGGGAATCTGAATTCACCCCTCCACTTT. It encodes CASSQGNLNSPLHF.

This chain uses TRBV7-9 with TRBJ2-3, with 11 nucleotides matching TRBD2. The CDR3 sequence is 17 residues long. With V trimmed by 1 base and J by 5 bases, 8 bases remained unmatched. CDR1 is SEHNR, CDR2 FQNEAQ, per germline (reference sequence). The chain's CDR3 is CASSLELGLAGGDTQYF. CDR3 DNA sequence: TGTGCCAGCAGCTTAGAGTTGGGGCTAGCGGGAGGAGATACGCAGTATTTT.

This clone is labeled as medium-sized. CDR3 DNA: TGTGCCAGCAGCTCGGGACAGCGAGGTGCTGAAGCTTTCTTT. Translated, it gives CASSSGQRGAEAFF. V usage is TRBV25-1 and J usage is TRBJ1-1; 7 bases align to TRBD1. V trimming: 6 bases; J trimming: 6 bases; junction bases outside the gene matches: 10. Germline V gives CDR1 MGHDK, CDR2 SYGVNS. The CDR3 consists of 14 residues.

This chain joins TRBV6-6 and TRBJ1-1; perhaps TRBD1 as D (5 bases). The CDR3 consists of 16 residues. The germline CDR1 and CDR2 sequences are MNHNY and SVGAGI (reference sequence). V was cut by 7 bases and J by 3 bases, with 21 bases left in between. The CDR3 DNA reads TGTGCCAGCACTGCTGGGGCCTGGGGCCAGGACACTGAAGCTTTCTTT. Residues: CASTAGAWGQDTEAFF.

The chain links TRBV7-2 to TRBJ2-1; no clear D. Trimming took 2 bases from V and 8 from J, leaving 19 bases between them. This CDR3 has 16 residues. Germline loops: CDR1 SGHTA, CDR2 FQGNSA. CDR3 coding DNA: TGTGCCAGCAGCTTACTGGTAGGCGGTACCGAACATGAGCAGTTCTTC. Protein product: CASSLLVGGTEHEQFF.

The chain carries TRBV29-1 and TRBJ2-2; D is undetermined. CDR3 length equals 13 residues. The ends were cut back, 6 bases at V and 0 bases at J, with 8 bases in the middle. CDR1 and CDR2 from the germline V gene are SQVTM and ANQGSEA. The CDR3: CSVMAPNTGELFF. In nucleotides, the CDR3 is TGCAGCGTGATGGCACCGAACACCGGGGAGCTGTTTTTT.